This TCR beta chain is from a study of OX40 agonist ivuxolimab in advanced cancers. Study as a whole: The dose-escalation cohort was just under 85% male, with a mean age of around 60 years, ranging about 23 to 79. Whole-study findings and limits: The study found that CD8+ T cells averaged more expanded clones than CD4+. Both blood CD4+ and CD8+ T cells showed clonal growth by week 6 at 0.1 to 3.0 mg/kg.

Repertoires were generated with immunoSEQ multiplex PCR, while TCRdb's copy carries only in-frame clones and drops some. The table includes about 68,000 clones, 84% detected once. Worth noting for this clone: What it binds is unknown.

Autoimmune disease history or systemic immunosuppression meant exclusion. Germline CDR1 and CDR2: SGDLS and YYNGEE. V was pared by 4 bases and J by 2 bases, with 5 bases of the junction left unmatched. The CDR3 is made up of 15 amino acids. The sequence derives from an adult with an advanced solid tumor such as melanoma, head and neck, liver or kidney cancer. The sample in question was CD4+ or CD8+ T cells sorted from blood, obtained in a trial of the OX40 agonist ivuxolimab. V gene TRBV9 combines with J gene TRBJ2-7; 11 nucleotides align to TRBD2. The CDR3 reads CASSLGTSGTYEQYF. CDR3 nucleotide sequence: TGTGCCAGCAGCCTAGGGACTAGCGGAACCTACGAGCAGTACTTC.